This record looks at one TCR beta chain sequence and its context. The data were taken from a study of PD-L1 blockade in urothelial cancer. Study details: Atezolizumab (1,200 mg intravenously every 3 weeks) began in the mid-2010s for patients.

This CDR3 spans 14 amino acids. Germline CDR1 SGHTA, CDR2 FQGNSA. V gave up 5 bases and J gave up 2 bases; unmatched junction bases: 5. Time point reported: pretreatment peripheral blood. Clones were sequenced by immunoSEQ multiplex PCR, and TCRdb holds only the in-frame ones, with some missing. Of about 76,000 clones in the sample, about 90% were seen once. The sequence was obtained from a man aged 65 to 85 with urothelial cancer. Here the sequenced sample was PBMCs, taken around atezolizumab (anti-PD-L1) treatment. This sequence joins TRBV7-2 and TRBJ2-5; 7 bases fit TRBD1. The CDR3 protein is CASSQTGAQETQYF. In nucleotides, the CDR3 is TGTGCCAGCAGCCAAACAGGGGCTCAAGAGACCCAGTACTTC.